This T cell receptor (beta chain) was sequenced during a study of prognosis after radiotherapy for stage I lung cancer. Study in general: The non-small cell lung cancer patients were all considered medically inoperable, with comorbidities accounting for this in some twelve of them. Under 15 men and five or six women, aged about 50 to 95 and with a median age of about 71 years, made up the patients. Across the cohort, concurrent therapy accompanying stereotactic body radiotherapy was administered to no patient. General study results and limits: Among patients who developed distant metastases, Shannon entropy after stereotactic body radiation therapy was lower.

Genomic DNA served as the source from which two-round multiplex PCR generated TCR beta CDR3 amplicons. It was primers specific to each TRBV and TRBJ gene that first-round PCR used. TCRdb processed the multiplex PCR reads anew with MiXCR; each CDR3 protein has one entry. The repertoire consists of around 13,000 distinct CDR3 sequences, with less than 35% occurring once and the leading ten covering around an eighth. This clonotype was detected ten times or more. Antigen: not known. Germline V gives CDR1 MNHNS, CDR2 SASEGT. This CDR3 contains 14 residues. V lost 4 bases and J 0 bases, leaving 6 bases between the germline ends.

This specimen consisted of PBMCs, obtained before or after stereotactic body radiation therapy (not recorded which). The TCR comes from a donor over 45 with non-small cell lung cancer. The genes are TRBV6-1 and TRBJ1-4; D might be TRBD1 (6 bases). The CDR3 loop reads CASSGTATNEKLFF. In DNA, the CDR3 is TGTGCCAGCAGTGGGACAGCAACTAATGAAAAACTGTTTTTT.